These 7 T cell receptor beta chains came from one sample sequenced in a study of T cell responses to AZD1222 COVID-19 vaccine. The method was immunoSEQ multiplex PCR; TCRdb's version includes in-frame clones alone and lacks a portion of them. The repertoire holds about 110,000 clones, with over 75% as singletons. The material was peripheral blood, obtained 28 days after the second AZD1222 dose. These receptors were taken from an adult who received the AZD1222 COVID-19 vaccine.

The rearrangement joins TRBV11-2 to TRBJ1-3; D might be TRBD1 (5 bases). V dropped 3 bases and J dropped 6 bases, with 9 bases sitting between them. This CDR3 has 13 amino acids. Germline CDR1 SGHAT, CDR2 FQNNGV. The DNA of the CDR3 is TGTGCCAGCAGCTTGGGACTCCTAAACACCATATATTTT. Translated, it gives CASSLGLLNTIYF.

This chain links TRBV28 with TRBJ2-7; maybe TRBD2 (5 bases). Germline V gene sequence: CDR1 MDHEN, CDR2 SYDVKM. The CDR3 extends over 14 amino acids. The V end was cut by 8 bases, the J end by 3 bases, with 17 bases between. The CDR3 is CASLDAGRVYEQYF. In nucleotides, the CDR3 is TGTGCCAGCTTGGACGCCGGGCGGGTCTACGAGCAGTACTTC.

The rearrangement links TRBV5-4 to TRBJ2-3; TRBD2 is a possible D gene (5 bases). Trimming stripped 0 bases from V and 0 bases from J, with 11 bases between. Germline CDR1 is SGHNT and CDR2 is YYREEE (reference sequence). The CDR3 loop spans 16 amino acids. For the CDR3, the DNA is TGTGCCAGCAGCTTGGATGAGTGGAGGAGCACAGATACGCAGTATTTT. It encodes CASSLDEWRSTDTQYF.

The chain has TRBV4-1 and TRBJ1-6; D is unclear. This CDR3 region has 15 residues. CDR1 MGHRA and CDR2 YSYEKL come from the germline V gene. V was clipped by 0 bases and J by 9 bases, with 12 bases between them. CDR3 in amino acids: CASSQDSGRGSPLHF. In DNA form, the CDR3 reads TGCGCCAGCAGCCAAGACTCAGGACGCGGTTCACCCCTCCACTTT.

The chain couples TRBV7-9 to TRBJ2-2; 10 bases align to TRBD1. Losses at the gene ends were 5 bases for V and 4 bases for J; bases not matched to a gene: 7. Germline CDR1 and CDR2: SEHNR and FQNEAQ (reference sequence). This CDR3 has 16 residues. The CDR3 DNA follows: TGTGCCAGCAGCAACCGGGACAGGGGAGGCACCGGGGAGCTGTTTTTT. The encoded protein is CASSNRDRGGTGELFF.

The CDR3 loop reads CAISDLGDSYNEQFF. CDR3 coding DNA: TGTGCCATCAGTGACCTAGGGGATTCCTACAATGAGCAGTTCTTC. The chain is built from TRBV10-3 and TRBJ2-1; tentatively, D is TRBD1 (5 bases). From germline, CDR1 is ENHRY and CDR2 SYGVKD. V dropped 3 bases and J dropped 1 base, with 10 bases sitting between them. The CDR3 contains 15 residues.

The chain has TRBV4-3 and TRBJ1-5; possibly TRBD1 for D (5 bases). V was trimmed by 3 bases and J by 3 bases, leaving 15 bases between them. Germline loops: CDR1 LGHNA, CDR2 YSLEER. The CDR3 is 16 amino acids. CDR3 nucleotides: TGCGCCAGCAGCCATATAATCCGGGACGCCAATCAGCCCCAGCATTTT. It encodes CASSHIIRDANQPQHF.